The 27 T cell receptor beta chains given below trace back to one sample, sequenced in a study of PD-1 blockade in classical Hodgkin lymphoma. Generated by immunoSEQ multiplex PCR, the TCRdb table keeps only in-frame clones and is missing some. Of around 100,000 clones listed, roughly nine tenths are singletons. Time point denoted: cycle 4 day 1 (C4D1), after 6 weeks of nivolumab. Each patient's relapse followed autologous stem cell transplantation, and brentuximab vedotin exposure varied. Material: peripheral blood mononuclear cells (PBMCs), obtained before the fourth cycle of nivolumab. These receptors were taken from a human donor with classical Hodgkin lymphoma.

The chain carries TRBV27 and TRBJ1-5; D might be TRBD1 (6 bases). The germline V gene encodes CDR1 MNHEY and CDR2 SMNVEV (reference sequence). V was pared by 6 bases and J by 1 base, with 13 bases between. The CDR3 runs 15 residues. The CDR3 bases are TGTGCCAGCAGCTTCTTGGGGGCCAGCAATCAGCCCCAGCATTTT. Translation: CASSFLGASNQPQHF.

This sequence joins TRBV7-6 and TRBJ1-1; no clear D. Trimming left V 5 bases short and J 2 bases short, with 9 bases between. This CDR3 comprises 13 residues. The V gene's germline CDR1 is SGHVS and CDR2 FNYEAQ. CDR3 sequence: CASSPHTNTEAFF. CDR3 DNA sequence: TGTGCCAGCAGCCCCCACACCAACACTGAAGCTTTCTTT.

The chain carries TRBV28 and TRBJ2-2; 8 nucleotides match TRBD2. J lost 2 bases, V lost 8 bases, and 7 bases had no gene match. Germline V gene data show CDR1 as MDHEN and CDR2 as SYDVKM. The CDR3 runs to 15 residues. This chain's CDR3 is CASDSGGLNTGELFF. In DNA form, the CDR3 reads TGTGCCAGCGATTCGGGGGGGCTTAACACCGGGGAGCTGTTTTTT.

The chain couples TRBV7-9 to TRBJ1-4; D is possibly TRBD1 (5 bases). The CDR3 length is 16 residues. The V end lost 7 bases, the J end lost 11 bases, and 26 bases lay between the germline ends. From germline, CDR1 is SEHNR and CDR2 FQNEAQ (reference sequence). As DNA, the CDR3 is TGTGCCAGCAATTCACGTGGGGGGGATCCGCCCGAGAAACTGTTTTTT. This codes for CASNSRGGDPPEKLFF.

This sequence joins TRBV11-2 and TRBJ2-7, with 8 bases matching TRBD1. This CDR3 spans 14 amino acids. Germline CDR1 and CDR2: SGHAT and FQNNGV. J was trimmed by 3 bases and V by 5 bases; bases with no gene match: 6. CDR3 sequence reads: CASSVGTGVYEQYF. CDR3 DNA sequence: TGTGCCAGCAGCGTTGGGACAGGAGTCTACGAGCAGTACTTC.

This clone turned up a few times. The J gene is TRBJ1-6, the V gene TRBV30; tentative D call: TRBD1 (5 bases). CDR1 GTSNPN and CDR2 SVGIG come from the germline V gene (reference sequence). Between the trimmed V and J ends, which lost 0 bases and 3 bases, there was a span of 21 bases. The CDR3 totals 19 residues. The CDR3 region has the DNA TGTGCCTGGAGTGTATTGGAATGGACTGGGGCGAACTATAATTCACCCCTCCACTTT. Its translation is CAWSVLEWTGANYNSPLHF.

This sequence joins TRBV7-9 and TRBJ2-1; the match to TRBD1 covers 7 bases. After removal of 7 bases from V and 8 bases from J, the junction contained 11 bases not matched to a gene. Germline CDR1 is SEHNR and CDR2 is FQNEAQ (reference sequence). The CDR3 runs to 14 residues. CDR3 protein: CASTPLEGAHEQFF. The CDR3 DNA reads TGTGCCAGCACCCCGCTCGAGGGGGCACATGAGCAGTTCTTC.

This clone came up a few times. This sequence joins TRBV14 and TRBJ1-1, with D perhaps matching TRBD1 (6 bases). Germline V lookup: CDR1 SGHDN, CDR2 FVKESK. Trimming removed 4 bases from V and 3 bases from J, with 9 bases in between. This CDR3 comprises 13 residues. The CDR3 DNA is TGTGCCAGCAGCCCGCGACAGGACACTGAAGCTTTCTTT. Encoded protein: CASSPRQDTEAFF.

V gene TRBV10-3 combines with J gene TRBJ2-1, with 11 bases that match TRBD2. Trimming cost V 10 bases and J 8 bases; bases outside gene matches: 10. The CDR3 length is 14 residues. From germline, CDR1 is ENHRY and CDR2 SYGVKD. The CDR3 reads CATVTSGDMYEQFF. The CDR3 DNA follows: TGTGCCACTGTGACTAGCGGGGATATGTATGAGCAGTTCTTC.

CDR3: CASGLANSYLSRGTDNEQFF. DNA for the CDR3: TGTGCTAGTGGTTTGGCCAACAGTTACCTCAGCAGGGGGACCGACAATGAGCAGTTCTTC. The chain combines TRBV12-5 with TRBJ2-1; 7 bases fit TRBD1. CDR3 size: 20 residues. The V and J ends lost 1 base and 5 bases, in that order; junction bases with no gene match: 20. In germline, CDR1 is LGHNT, CDR2 FRNRAP. Using reference TRBV12-5 and TRBJ2-1 for the parts outside the CDR3, the full variable domain is DARVTQTPRHKVTEMGQEVTMRCQPILGHNTVFWYRQTMMQGLELLAYFRNRAPLDDSGMPKDRFSAEMPDATLATLKIQPSEPRDSAVYFCASGLANSYLSRGTDNEQFFGPGTRLTVL.

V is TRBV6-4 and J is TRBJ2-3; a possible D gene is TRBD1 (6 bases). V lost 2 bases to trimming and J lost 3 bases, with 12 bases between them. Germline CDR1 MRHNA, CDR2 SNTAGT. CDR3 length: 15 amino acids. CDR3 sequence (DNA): TGTGCCAGCAGTGACGGACAGCCGGAAACAGATACGCAGTATTTT. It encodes CASSDGQPETDTQYF.

The CDR3 region is CASSPGGSGNTIYF. CDR3 bases: TGTGCCAGCTCACCGGGGGGCTCTGGAAACACCATATATTTT. The V gene is TRBV18, the J gene TRBJ1-3; D may be TRBD1 (5 bases). The V end was cut by 3 bases, the J end by 0 bases, with 6 bases between. Per the germline V gene, CDR1 is KGHSH and CDR2 is LQKENI. The CDR3 is made up of 14 amino acids.

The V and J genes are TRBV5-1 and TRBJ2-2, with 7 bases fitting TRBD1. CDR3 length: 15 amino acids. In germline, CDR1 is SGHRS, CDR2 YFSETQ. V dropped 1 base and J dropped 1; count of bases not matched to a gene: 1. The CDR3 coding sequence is TGCGCCAGCAGCTTGCGACAGGGGAACACCGGGGAGCTGTTTTTT. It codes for CASSLRQGNTGELFF.

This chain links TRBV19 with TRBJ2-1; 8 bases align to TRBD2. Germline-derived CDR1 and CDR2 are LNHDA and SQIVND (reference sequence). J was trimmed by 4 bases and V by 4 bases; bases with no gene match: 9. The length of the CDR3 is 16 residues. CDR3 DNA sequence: TGTGCCAGTAGTACGAGCGGGGGCGAACCTTACAATGAGCAGTTCTTC. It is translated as CASSTSGGEPYNEQFF.

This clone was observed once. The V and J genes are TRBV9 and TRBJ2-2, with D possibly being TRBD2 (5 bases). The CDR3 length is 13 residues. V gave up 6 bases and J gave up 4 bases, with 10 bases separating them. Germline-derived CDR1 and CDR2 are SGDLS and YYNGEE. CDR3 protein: CASNSGFTGELFF. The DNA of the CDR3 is TGTGCCAGCAACTCGGGGTTCACCGGGGAGCTGTTTTTT.

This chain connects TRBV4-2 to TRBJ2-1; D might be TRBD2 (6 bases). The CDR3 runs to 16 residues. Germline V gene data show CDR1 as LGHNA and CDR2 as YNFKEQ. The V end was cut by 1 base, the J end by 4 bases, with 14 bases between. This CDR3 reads CASSQGSQRAYNEQFF. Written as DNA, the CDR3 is TGTGCCAGCAGCCAAGGGAGCCAGCGGGCTTACAATGAGCAGTTCTTC.

The CDR3 DNA reads TGTGCCAGCAGCCTAGAGGGACGGAGGACGGCTGAAGCTTTCTTT. Translating gives CASSLEGRRTAEAFF. V usage is TRBV9 and J usage is TRBJ1-1; possibly TRBD1 for D (5 bases). Trimming removed 4 bases at V and 6 bases at J, with 19 bases between. Germline assignment: CDR1 SGDLS and CDR2 YYNGEE. CDR3 length: 15 residues.

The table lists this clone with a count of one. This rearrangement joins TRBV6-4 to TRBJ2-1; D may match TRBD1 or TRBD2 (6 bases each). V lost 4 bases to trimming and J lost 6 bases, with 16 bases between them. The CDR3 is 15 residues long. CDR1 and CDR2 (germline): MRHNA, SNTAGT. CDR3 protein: CASSVLGGRVNEQFF. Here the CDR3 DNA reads TGTGCCAGCAGTGTATTAGGGGGGCGGGTCAATGAGCAGTTCTTC.

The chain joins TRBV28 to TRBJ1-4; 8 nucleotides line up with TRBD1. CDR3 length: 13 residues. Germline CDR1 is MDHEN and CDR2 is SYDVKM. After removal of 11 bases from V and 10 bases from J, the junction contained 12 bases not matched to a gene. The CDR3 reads CAANGGQGGKLFF. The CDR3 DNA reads TGTGCCGCCAACGGAGGACAGGGTGGAAAACTGTTTTTT. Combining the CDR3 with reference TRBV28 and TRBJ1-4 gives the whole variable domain DVKVTQSSRYLVKRTGEKVFLECVQDMDHENMFWYRQDPGLGLRLIYFSYDVKMKEKGDIPEGYSVSREKKERFSLILESASTNQTSMYLCAANGGQGGKLFFGSGTQLSVL.

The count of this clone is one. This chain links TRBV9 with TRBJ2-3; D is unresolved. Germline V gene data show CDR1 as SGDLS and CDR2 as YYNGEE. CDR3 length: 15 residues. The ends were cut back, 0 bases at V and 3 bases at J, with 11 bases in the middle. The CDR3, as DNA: TGTGCCAGCAGCGTAGCGAATAGGCCAACAGATACGCAGTATTTT. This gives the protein CASSVANRPTDTQYF. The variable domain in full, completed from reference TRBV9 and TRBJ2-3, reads DSGVTQTPKHLITATGQRVTLRCSPRSGDLSVYWYQQSLDQGLQFLIQYYNGEERAKGNILERFSAQQFPDLHSELNLSSLELGDSALYFCASSVANRPTDTQYFGPGTRLTVL.

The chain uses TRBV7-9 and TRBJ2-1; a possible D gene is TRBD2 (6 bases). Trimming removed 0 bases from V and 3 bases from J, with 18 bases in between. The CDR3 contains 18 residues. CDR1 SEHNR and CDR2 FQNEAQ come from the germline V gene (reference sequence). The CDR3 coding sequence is TGTGCCAGCAGCTTAGCCGGAGGGCGGGGTGGCCTCTACAATGAGCAGTTCTTC. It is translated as CASSLAGGRGGLYNEQFF.

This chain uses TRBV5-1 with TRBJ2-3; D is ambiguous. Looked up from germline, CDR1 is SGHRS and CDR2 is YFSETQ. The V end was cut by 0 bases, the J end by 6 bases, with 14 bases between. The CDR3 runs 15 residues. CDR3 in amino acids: CASSLDSGRDDTQYF. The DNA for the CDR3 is TGCGCCAGCAGCTTGGACTCCGGTCGAGATGATACGCAGTATTTT.

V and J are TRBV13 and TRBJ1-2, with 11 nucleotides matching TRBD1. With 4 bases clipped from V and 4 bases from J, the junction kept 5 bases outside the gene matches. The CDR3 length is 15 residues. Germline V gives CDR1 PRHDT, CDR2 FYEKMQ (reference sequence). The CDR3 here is CASSSGQGVVYGYTF. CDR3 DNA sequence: TGTGCCAGCAGCTCGGGACAGGGGGTTGTCTATGGCTACACCTTC.

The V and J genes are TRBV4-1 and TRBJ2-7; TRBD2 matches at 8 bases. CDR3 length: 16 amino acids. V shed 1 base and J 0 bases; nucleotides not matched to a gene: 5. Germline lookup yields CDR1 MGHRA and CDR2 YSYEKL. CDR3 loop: CASSQAGGISSYEQYF. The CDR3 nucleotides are TGCGCCAGCAGCCAAGCGGGGGGGATCAGCTCCTACGAGCAGTACTTC.

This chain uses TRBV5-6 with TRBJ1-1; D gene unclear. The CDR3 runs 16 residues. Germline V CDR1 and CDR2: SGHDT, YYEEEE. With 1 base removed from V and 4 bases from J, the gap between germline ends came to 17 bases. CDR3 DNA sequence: TGTGCCAGCAGCTTGACGGCTTGGGTAGATCCCACTGAAGCTTTCTTT. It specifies CASSLTAWVDPTEAFF.

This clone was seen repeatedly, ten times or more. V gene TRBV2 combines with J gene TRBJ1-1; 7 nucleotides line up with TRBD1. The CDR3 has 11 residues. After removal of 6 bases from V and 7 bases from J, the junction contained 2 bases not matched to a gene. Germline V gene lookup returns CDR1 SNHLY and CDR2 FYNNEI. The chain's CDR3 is CASRQGIEAFF. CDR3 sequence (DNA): TGTGCCAGCAGACAGGGGATTGAAGCTTTCTTT.

The CDR3 spells CASSPGETSGGAQYF. CDR3 DNA: TGTGCCAGCTCACCGGGAGAGACTAGCGGGGGAGCGCAGTACTTC. The rearrangement joins TRBV18 to TRBJ2-7, with TRBD2 matching 12 bases. The CDR3 loop spans 15 amino acids. Germline-derived CDR1 and CDR2 are KGHSH and LQKENI. Trimming took 3 bases from V and 9 from J; bases not matched to a gene: 9.